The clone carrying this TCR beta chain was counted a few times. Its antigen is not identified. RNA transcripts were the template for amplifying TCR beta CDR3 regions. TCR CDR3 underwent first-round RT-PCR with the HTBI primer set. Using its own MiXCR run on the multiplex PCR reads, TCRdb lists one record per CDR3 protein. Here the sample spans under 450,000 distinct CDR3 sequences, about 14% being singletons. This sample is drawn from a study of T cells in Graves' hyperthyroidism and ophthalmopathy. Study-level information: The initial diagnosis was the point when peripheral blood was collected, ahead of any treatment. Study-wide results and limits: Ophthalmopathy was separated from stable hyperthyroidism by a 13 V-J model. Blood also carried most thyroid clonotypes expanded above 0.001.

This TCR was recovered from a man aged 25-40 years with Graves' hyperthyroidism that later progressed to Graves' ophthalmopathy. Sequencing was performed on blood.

The CDR3 is CATTFGTRGYEQFF. CDR3 DNA sequence: TGTGCCACGACTTTCGGGACCCGAGGATATGAGCAGTTCTTC. The chain employs TRBV24-1 and TRBJ2-1; TRBD1 or TRBD2 may be the D gene (5 bases each). CDR1 KGHDR and CDR2 SFDVKD come from the germline V gene. The CDR3 has 14 amino acids. Trimming took off 10 bases at V and 8 bases at J, with 20 bases between the two ends.